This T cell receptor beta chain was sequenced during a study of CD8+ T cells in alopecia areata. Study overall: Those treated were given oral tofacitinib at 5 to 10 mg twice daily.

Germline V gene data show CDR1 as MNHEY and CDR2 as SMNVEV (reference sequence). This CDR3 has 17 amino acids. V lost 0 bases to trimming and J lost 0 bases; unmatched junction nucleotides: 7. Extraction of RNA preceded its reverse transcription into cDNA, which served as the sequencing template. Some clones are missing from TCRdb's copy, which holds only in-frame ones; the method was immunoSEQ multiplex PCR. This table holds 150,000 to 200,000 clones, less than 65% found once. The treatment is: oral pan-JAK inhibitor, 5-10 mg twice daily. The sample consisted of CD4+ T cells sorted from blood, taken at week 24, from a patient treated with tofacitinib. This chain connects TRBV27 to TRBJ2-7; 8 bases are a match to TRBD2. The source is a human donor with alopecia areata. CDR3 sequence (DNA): TGTGCCAGCAGTTTATCGTCGGGACTAGGCGTCTCCTACGAGCAGTACTTC. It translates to CASSLSSGLGVSYEQYF.